The entry below gives a single T cell receptor (beta chain) sequence along with its context. This sample stems from a study of blood T cell repertoires in COVID-19. Profiled with immunoSEQ multiplex PCR; TCRdb holds only in-frame clones, not every one. The profile covers fewer than 600,000 clones, with approximately 88% appearing a single time and approximately 1.8% taken by the ten largest. The V end lost 0 bases, the J end lost 7 bases, and 9 bases lay between the germline ends. The germline V gene has CDR1 WNHNN and CDR2 SYGVQD (reference sequence). The CDR3 runs to 13 residues. This receptor was identified in a woman aged 40 to 55 who had recovered from COVID-19. Source material: PBMCs or T cells enriched from blood (not recorded which). The V and J genes are TRBV10-1 and TRBJ1-2; D not certain. In DNA form, the CDR3 reads TGCGCCAGCAGTGAGTCGATGTCAGTTGGCTACACCTTC. It codes for CASSESMSVGYTF.